The 2 T cell receptor beta chains reported below all come from one sample, sequenced in a study of high-grade serous ovarian cancer treatment subgroups. The tumor samples were collected prior to definitive surgery or chemotherapy. The method was immunoSEQ multiplex PCR; TCRdb's version includes in-frame clones alone and lacks a portion of them. Counted here are under 30,000 clones, 80% to 90% occurring once; the ten biggest clones make up 2.1%. The material sequenced was tumor tissue. Receptors originate from a human donor with high-grade serous ovarian cancer.

J is TRBJ2-1 and V is TRBV14; possible D gene TRBD2, 6 bases. The germline V gene encodes CDR1 SGHDN and CDR2 FVKESK. The V and J ends lost 0 bases and 0 bases respectively, with 9 bases between them. The CDR3 consists of 16 residues. The CDR3 coding sequence is TGTGCCAGCAGCCAAGAGTCGGGGGACTCCTACAATGAGCAGTTCTTC. Protein: CASSQESGDSYNEQFF.

Of note for this clone: One end of the junction varies from germline; a read error may be responsible. This chain uses TRBV30 with TRBJ1-4; the D is unclear. CDR1 GTSNPN and CDR2 SVGIG come from the germline V gene (reference sequence). The CDR3 loop spans 13 amino acids. The CDR3 is CARSLGFGEKLFF. Written as DNA, the CDR3 is TGTGCCCGGAGCCTAGGGTTCGGTGAAAAACTGTTTTTT.